This T cell receptor (beta chain) comes out of a study of T-cell reconstitution after alpha-beta-depleted transplantation in children. Unique molecular identifiers featured in how the TCRbeta library was prepared. TCRdb passed the PCR reads through MiXCR, listing each CDR3 protein once. This sample has about 240,000 distinct CDR3 sequences; about 25% occur once, and the top ten carry 2% to 3%. The CDR3 is 14 residues long. J was trimmed by 7 bases and V by 7 bases; bases with no gene match: 3. In germline, CDR1 is SGHRS, CDR2 YFSETQ. The V and J genes are TRBV5-1 and TRBJ2-1, with 15 bases lining up with TRBD2. The specimen was PBMCs, collected before TCRalphabeta/CD19-depleted stem cell transplant. The source is a girl aged 2 to 9 with Fanconi anemia, due to receive a stem cell transplant. DNA for the CDR3: TGCGCCAGCGGACTAGCGGGGGGGGTGAATGAGCAGTTCTTC. This translates into CASGLAGGVNEQFF.